This T cell receptor beta chain was profiled in a study of blood T cell repertoires in COVID-19. About the research overall: The study drew acute and convalescent COVID-19 samples from the United States, Italy and Spain.

Per the original data handling: Amplification from reference gene primers served as the basis for estimated nucleated cell counts. TCRdb keeps only in-frame clones here, not all; method: immunoSEQ multiplex PCR. The V and J calls and clone size are taken from that table; D and trimming were inferred from the DNA. This table has some 70,000 clones, 80% to 90% appearing once. V shed 9 bases and J shed 5 bases, with 20 bases lying between them. The CDR3 is 14 amino acids. The germline V gene has CDR1 LNHNV and CDR2 YYDKDF (reference sequence). The receptor was isolated from a woman aged 55-70 years with acute or convalescent COVID-19. The rearrangement links TRBV15 to TRBJ2-7, with D possibly TRBD2 on 5 matching bases. Input material: peripheral blood. CDR3 region: CATRKRSLPDEQYF. The CDR3, as DNA: TGTGCCACTAGAAAGCGGAGCTTGCCCGACGAGCAGTACTTC.